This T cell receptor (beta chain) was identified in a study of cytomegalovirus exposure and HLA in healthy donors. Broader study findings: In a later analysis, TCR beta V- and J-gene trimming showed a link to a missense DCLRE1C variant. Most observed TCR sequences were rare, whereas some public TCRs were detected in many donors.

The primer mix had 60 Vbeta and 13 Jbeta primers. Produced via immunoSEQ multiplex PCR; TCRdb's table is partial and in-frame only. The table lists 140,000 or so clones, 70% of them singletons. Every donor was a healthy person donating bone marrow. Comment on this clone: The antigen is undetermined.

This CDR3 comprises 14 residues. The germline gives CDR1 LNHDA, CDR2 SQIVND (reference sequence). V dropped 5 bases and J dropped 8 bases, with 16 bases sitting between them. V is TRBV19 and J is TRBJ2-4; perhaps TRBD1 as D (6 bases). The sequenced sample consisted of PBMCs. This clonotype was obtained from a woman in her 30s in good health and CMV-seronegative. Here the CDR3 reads CASSDQGQSYIQYF. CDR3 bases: TGTGCCAGTAGTGATCAGGGGCAGAGTTACATTCAGTACTTC.